This entry concerns a single TCR beta chain. Its antigen is unknown. It was with 60 Vbeta and 13 Jbeta primers that the PCR ran. Assay used: immunoSEQ multiplex PCR; TCRdb lists only in-frame clones, some missing. This sample carries about 130,000 clones, 83% of them seen once, and the ten largest clones take approximately 3.8%. Losses at the gene ends were 6 bases for V and 3 bases for J; bases not matched to a gene: 7. CDR1 is MNHEY and CDR2 is SVGAGI in the germline V gene. This CDR3 region has 14 residues. The data were taken from a study of cytomegalovirus exposure and HLA in healthy donors. Whole-study findings and limits: Several of the most significant clusters appeared linked to common viral pathogens, based on a later analysis. Near-uniform donor sequencing depth was presumed by presence/absence analyses.

The receptor comes from a woman aged 40 to 50 in good health and CMV-seropositive. Sequenced input: PBMCs. This sequence joins TRBV6-5 and TRBJ2-7, with 8 bases identical to TRBD1. The CDR3: CASSGTGRNYEQYF. The CDR3 DNA sequence: TGTGCCAGCAGCGGGACAGGTAGAAACTACGAGCAGTACTTC.